This paragraph covers one TCR beta chain sequence. Its specificity is unknown. The isolated RNA, all of it, was reverse transcribed, so expressed TCRB transcripts were what got sequenced. Repertoires were generated with immunoSEQ multiplex PCR, while TCRdb's copy carries only in-frame clones and drops some. The table includes about 170,000 clones, roughly 8% detected once. V was shortened by 7 bases and J by 4 bases, with 11 bases between the two germline ends. Looked up from germline, CDR1 is SNHLY and CDR2 is FYNNEI. The CDR3 has 12 amino acids. The entry originates in a study of beta chain features in type 1 diabetes. Study-wide points: Type 1 diabetes patients had VDJ junctions that carried fewer insertions and more deletions. The question left open here concerned HLA type influencing TCRB rearrangement. Shorter TCRB CDR3s, moderately but significantly so, marked every one of the four CD4+ subsets in Type 1 diabetes patients.

The chain is built from TRBV2 and TRBJ2-7; TRBD2 might be the D (5 bases). The sequence was collected from a man between 18 and 29 years old with type 1 diabetes. Specimen: central memory CD4+ T cells from blood. The CDR3 DNA follows: TGTGCCAGCATGGCGGGCGGGTACGAGCAGTACTTC. Residues: CASMAGGYEQYF.